The clone carrying this TCR beta chain was counted ten times or more. The target antigen is unknown. The entry originates in a study of blood T cells in healthy people across ages. General study points: As age increased, TCR beta diversity per million T cells fell in a roughly linear fashion.

Looked up from germline, CDR1 is DFQATT and CDR2 is SNEGSKA (reference sequence). The CDR3 is made up of 15 amino acids. The V and J ends lost 0 bases and 0 bases respectively, with 6 bases between them. Those donating, healthy Caucasian individuals from Russia, were aged roughly 6 to 100. It was with a sample-barcoded 5' primer and a J-beta primer mix that a second PCR of roughly 7 to 12 cycles was run. TCRdb redid the calling of the 5' RACE reads with MiXCR, one entry per CDR3 protein. This sample yields approximately 810,000 distinct CDR3 sequences, of which less than 35% are seen a single time; 17% belongs to the top ten.

Sequencing was carried out using blood. The sequence was obtained from a woman of 80 years or more in good health. The chain is built from TRBV20-1 and TRBJ2-6; D is unresolved. The CDR3 DNA sequence: TGCAGTGCTAGAGATATTCCCTCTGGGGCCAACGTCCTGACTTTC. It codes for CSARDIPSGANVLTF.